These 27 T cell receptor beta chains originate from one sample sequenced in a study of shared clonotypes between healthy human individuals. Sequenced by immunoSEQ multiplex PCR; TCRdb stores in-frame clones only, minus some. This table holds about 600,000 clones, 95% to 98% found once. Selected positively for CCR7 and CD45RO-negative, naive CD8 cells excluded terminally differentiated effector memory CD45RA+ cells. The sequenced material came from naive CD8+ T cells sorted from blood. Source of these receptors: a man in his thirties or forties in good health.

The genes are TRBV6-4 and TRBJ2-4; a weak D match, TRBD2 (6 bases). The germline V gene has CDR1 MRHNA and CDR2 SNTAGT. The CDR3 extends over 16 amino acids. Trimming removed 5 bases from V and 8 bases from J, with 22 bases in between. CDR3 protein: CASSLLVVGTGDIQYF. As DNA, the CDR3 is TGTGCCAGCAGTCTACTCGTTGTGGGCACGGGGGACATTCAGTACTTC.

J is TRBJ2-1 and V is TRBV27, with D maybe TRBD1 (5 bases). Germline-derived CDR1 and CDR2 are MNHEY and SMNVEV (reference sequence). The V gene lost 2 bases and the J gene lost 0 bases, with 8 bases spanning the gap. The CDR3 covers 15 residues. CDR3 region: CASSLTDISYNEQFF. CDR3 coding DNA: TGTGCCAGCAGTTTAACGGACATCTCCTACAATGAGCAGTTCTTC.

The V and J genes are TRBV2 and TRBJ2-7; 9 bases map to TRBD1. CDR1 and CDR2 (germline): SNHLY, FYNNEI. Trimming took 5 bases from V and 2 from J; bases not matched to a gene: 7. The CDR3 spans 15 residues. CDR3 sequence reads: CASSPTGTGTYEQYF. CDR3 in DNA: TGTGCCAGCAGTCCTACCGGGACAGGGACCTACGAGCAGTACTTC.

CDR3 protein: CASSQGRGTDTQYF. As DNA, the CDR3 is TGTGCCAGCAGTCAGGGTCGGGGCACAGATACGCAGTATTTT. The chain combines TRBV7-9 with TRBJ2-3, with a weak D call TRBD1 (5 bases). Germline loops: CDR1 SEHNR, CDR2 FQNEAQ (reference sequence). V was pared by 6 bases and J by 1 base, with 11 bases between. The CDR3 length is 14 residues. The full variable domain, with the rest looked up from reference TRBV7-9 and TRBJ2-3, is DTGVSQNPRHKITKRGQNVTFRCDPISEHNRLYWYRQTLGQGPEFLTYFQNEAQLEKSRLLSDRFSAERPKGSFSTLEIQRTEQGDSAMYLCASSQGRGTDTQYFGPGTRLTVL.

This chain connects TRBV27 to TRBJ2-2; 10 nucleotides line up with TRBD2. CDR3 length equals 14 residues. V shed 8 bases, J shed 6 bases, and the junction held 6 bases outside the gene matches. CDR1 MNHEY and CDR2 SMNVEV come from the germline V gene (reference sequence). The CDR3 spells CASGGTSVPGELFF. CDR3 sequence (DNA): TGTGCCAGCGGCGGGACTAGCGTTCCCGGGGAGCTGTTTTTT.

The rearrangement joins TRBV5-8 to TRBJ1-1; D unclear. The CDR3 sequence is 13 residues long. Germline CDR1 SGHTS, CDR2 YDEGEE. V gave up 7 bases and J gave up 11 bases, with 21 bases separating them. CDR3 nucleotides: TGTGCCAGCTTCCTTCTCACCAAAGGACGGGCTTTCTTT. It encodes CASFLLTKGRAFF.

This clone was picked up one time. This specimen includes other DNA sequences encoding the same CDR3. This chain joins TRBV9 and TRBJ2-1; the match to TRBD2 covers 8 bases. The length of the CDR3 is 15 residues. Germline assignment: CDR1 SGDLS and CDR2 YYNGEE. The V and J ends lost 0 bases and 2 bases, in that order; junction bases with no gene match: 1. The CDR3 reads CASSVAGLAYNEQFF. As DNA, the CDR3 is TGTGCCAGCAGCGTAGCGGGACTAGCCTACAATGAGCAGTTCTTC.

This clone was picked up one time. This sequence joins TRBV5-1 and TRBJ1-3, with a weak D call TRBD1 (5 bases). Trimming took off 9 bases at V and 4 bases at J, with 17 bases between the two ends. CDR3 length: 14 amino acids. The germline gives CDR1 SGHRS, CDR2 YFSETQ. As DNA, the CDR3 is TGCGCCAACACCACCGGGACGGAGGGAAACACCATATATTTT. Its protein is CANTTGTEGNTIYF.

The V gene is TRBV6-1, the J gene TRBJ1-2; D remains unclear. The CDR3 consists of 15 residues. V was shortened by 4 bases and J by 0 bases, with 12 bases between the two germline ends. The germline V gene encodes CDR1 MNHNS and CDR2 SASEGT. CDR3 loop: CASSGVTGTNYGYTF. The CDR3 DNA sequence: TGTGCCAGCAGTGGGGTTACGGGTACTAACTATGGCTACACCTTC.

The chain is built from TRBV7-8 and TRBJ1-1; D is possibly TRBD1 (5 bases). CDR3 length: 14 residues. CDR1 is SGHVS and CDR2 is FQNEAQ in the germline V gene. The V and J ends lost 4 bases and 0 bases respectively, with 9 bases between them. CDR3 region: CASSWLTVNTEAFF. The CDR3 nucleotides are TGTGCCAGCAGCTGGCTGACAGTGAACACTGAAGCTTTCTTT.

The genes are TRBV5-1 and TRBJ2-7; a possible D gene is TRBD2 (5 bases). The germline gives CDR1 SGHRS, CDR2 YFSETQ. The V gene lost 6 bases and the J gene lost 0 bases, with 13 bases spanning the gap. This CDR3 is built from 14 residues. The CDR3 loop reads CASTPWEYSYEQYF. The DNA of the CDR3 is TGCGCCAGCACCCCATGGGAGTACTCCTACGAGCAGTACTTC.

The CDR3 sequence is CASSPLGIIDTQYF. Here the CDR3 DNA reads TGCGCCAGCAGCCCTCTCGGGATCATAGATACGCAGTATTTT. J is TRBJ2-3 and V is TRBV4-1, with TRBD2 as a possible D gene (5 bases). The germline V gene has CDR1 MGHRA and CDR2 YSYEKL. This CDR3 has 14 residues. V gave up 4 bases and J gave up 5 bases, with 13 bases separating them.

This clone was seen a single time. The chain employs TRBV28 and TRBJ2-1, with 10 bases fitting TRBD2. Germline loops: CDR1 MDHEN, CDR2 SYDVKM. The V gene end was trimmed by 6 bases and the J gene end by 4 bases; junction bases not matched to a gene: 6. The CDR3 spans 15 residues. CDR3 sequence reads: CASRIAGGIYNEQFF. The CDR3 DNA reads TGTGCCAGCAGAATAGCGGGAGGCATATACAATGAGCAGTTCTTC.

The chain uses TRBV18 and TRBJ2-1; possible D gene TRBD2, 5 bases. Deletions cut 3 bases from V and 4 bases from J, with 13 bases between. The CDR3 is made up of 15 amino acids. Germline assignment: CDR1 KGHSH and CDR2 LQKENI. Written as DNA, the CDR3 is TGTGCCAGCTCACCTGGTTGGGAGAAGTACAATGAGCAGTTCTTC. Amino acid sequence: CASSPGWEKYNEQFF. Full variable domain (outside the CDR3, taken from reference TRBV18 and TRBJ2-1): NAGVMQNPRHLVRRRGQEARLRCSPMKGHSHVYWYRQLPEEGLKFMVYLQKENIIDESGMPKERFSAEFPKEGPSILRIQQVVRGDSAAYFCASSPGWEKYNEQFFGPGTRLTVL.

The rearrangement links TRBV2 to TRBJ1-1, with D unresolved. Germline CDR1 is SNHLY and CDR2 is FYNNEI. This CDR3 is 12 amino acids long. V was clipped by 9 bases and J by 1 base, with 9 bases between them. The CDR3 DNA sequence: TGTGCCAGGGGGAAGGGGAACACTGAAGCTTTCTTT. This translates into CARGKGNTEAFF.

V gene TRBV7-2 combines with J gene TRBJ2-7; perhaps TRBD1 as D (6 bases). The CDR3 length is 15 residues. Germline CDR1 SGHTA, CDR2 FQGNSA. The V and J ends lost 6 bases and 2 bases respectively, with 17 bases between them. The CDR3, as DNA: TGTGCCAGCAGGGAGTCTACAGGGACCCCCTACGAGCAGTACTTC. Translation: CASRESTGTPYEQYF.

DNA of the CDR3: TGTGCCAGCAGTTTAGAGTTCTCTGGAAACACCATATATTTT. It translates to CASSLEFSGNTIYF. V gene TRBV28 combines with J gene TRBJ1-3; D call uncertain. This CDR3 comprises 14 residues. Trimming removed 2 bases at V and 0 bases at J, with 5 bases between. The V gene's germline CDR1 is MDHEN and CDR2 SYDVKM.

The V gene is TRBV7-9, the J gene TRBJ2-1; TRBD2 matches 9 bases. The V segment lost 4 bases and the J segment 7 bases; nucleotides outside the gene matches: 14. The CDR3 has 17 residues. CDR1 is SEHNR and CDR2 is FQNEAQ in the germline V gene (reference sequence). The CDR3: CASSSTVAGEGANEQFF. CDR3 bases: TGTGCCAGCAGCTCCACAGTAGCGGGAGAGGGGGCAAATGAGCAGTTCTTC. Variable domain in full (rest from reference TRBV7-9 and TRBJ2-1): DTGVSQNPRHKITKRGQNVTFRCDPISEHNRLYWYRQTLGQGPEFLTYFQNEAQLEKSRLLSDRFSAERPKGSFSTLEIQRTEQGDSAMYLCASSSTVAGEGANEQFFGPGTRLTVL.

V is TRBV10-3 and J is TRBJ2-3, with TRBD2 identical over 11 bases. V was pared by 2 bases and J by 4 bases, with 5 bases of the junction left unmatched. This CDR3 region has 16 residues. Germline values: CDR1 ENHRY, CDR2 SYGVKD. The CDR3 DNA reads TGTGCCATCAGTGAGAGGCTAGCGGGAGGTGCAGATACGCAGTATTTT. Translation gives CAISERLAGGADTQYF.

The CDR3 DNA follows: TGTGCCAGCATGGACAGGGGGACTCTCACAGATACGCAGTATTTT. Its translation is CASMDRGTLTDTQYF. The chain recombines TRBV7-9 with TRBJ2-3, with 10 bases aligning to TRBD1. The V gene end was trimmed by 7 bases and the J gene end by 2 bases; junction bases not matched to a gene: 6. The CDR3 length is 15 residues. Germline V gene lookup returns CDR1 SEHNR and CDR2 FQNEAQ (reference sequence).

The genes are TRBV7-9 and TRBJ2-5; 7 nucleotides line up with TRBD2. Trimming took 7 bases from V and 2 from J; bases not matched to a gene: 22. Looked up from germline, CDR1 is SEHNR and CDR2 is FQNEAQ (reference sequence). There are 19 residues in the CDR3. The CDR3 sequence: CASTDLSMGGEPIQETQYF. CDR3 nucleotide sequence: TGTGCCAGCACCGACCTGTCAATGGGAGGGGAGCCAATACAAGAGACCCAGTACTTC.

The V call is TRBV5-4, the J call TRBJ2-1; D possibly uses TRBD1 or TRBD2 (5 bases each). CDR3 size: 15 residues. Trimming removed 4 bases from V and 8 bases from J, with 19 bases in between. CDR1 SGHNT and CDR2 YYREEE come from the germline V gene (reference sequence). This CDR3 reads CASSPSGREWDEQFF. In DNA, the CDR3 is TGTGCCAGCAGCCCGTCGGGACGGGAATGGGATGAGCAGTTCTTC.

CDR3 nucleotides: TGTGCCAGCAGCTTAGACAGGGCCTACGAGCAGTACTTC. Protein product: CASSLDRAYEQYF. The genes are TRBV7-8 and TRBJ2-7; TRBD1 might be the D (6 bases). The germline V gene encodes CDR1 SGHVS and CDR2 FQNEAQ. Trimming cost V 1 base and J 2 bases, with 6 bases left between them. The CDR3 runs 13 residues.

V and J are TRBV11-3 and TRBJ2-1, with TRBD2 matching 14 bases. The CDR3 sequence is 20 residues long. The V and J ends lost 3 bases and 4 bases, in that order; junction bases with no gene match: 14. The germline gives CDR1 SGHNT, CDR2 YENEEA. CDR3 DNA sequence: TGTGCCAGCAGCTTGGGGACTAGCGGGAGCTTATCATTGTGGTACAATGAGCAGTTCTTC. It translates to CASSLGTSGSLSLWYNEQFF.

The rearrangement uses TRBV6-1 and TRBJ2-7; D call uncertain. V shed 10 bases and J shed 2 bases, with 18 bases lying between them. Germline V gene lookup returns CDR1 MNHNS and CDR2 SASEGT. The CDR3 spans 14 residues. The CDR3: CATIKEQFAYEQYF. The CDR3 nucleotides read TGTGCCACCATCAAGGAGCAGTTCGCCTACGAGCAGTACTTC.

The chain is built from TRBV7-9 and TRBJ2-2; the match to TRBD2 covers 13 bases. Germline-derived CDR1 and CDR2 are SEHNR and FQNEAQ (reference sequence). V shed 4 bases, J shed 6 bases, and the junction held 5 bases outside the gene matches. The CDR3 runs 16 residues. CDR3 DNA sequence: TGTGCCAGCAGCTCAGGACTAGCGGGAGTGGCCGGGGAGCTGTTTTTT. Amino acid sequence: CASSSGLAGVAGELFF.

The chain joins TRBV27 to TRBJ2-2, with 8 bases matching TRBD1. CDR1 is MNHEY, CDR2 SMNVEV, per germline (reference sequence). Trimming cost V 7 bases and J 3 bases; bases outside gene matches: 4. This CDR3 is 14 amino acids long. CDR3 loop: CASTDRGYTGELFF. CDR3 sequence (DNA): TGTGCCAGCACCGACAGGGGTTACACCGGGGAGCTGTTTTTT.